These 10 T cell receptor beta chains share one sample of origin, sequenced in a study of blood T cell repertoires in COVID-19. Here immunoSEQ multiplex PCR was the method, and the copy in TCRdb shows in-frame clones only, minus some. The repertoire holds about 130,000 clones, approximately 84% seen once, with 13% in the top ten. What was sequenced was peripheral blood. These receptors all stem from a human donor in a cohort sampled during active COVID-19.

J is TRBJ1-1 and V is TRBV6-6, with 9 bases lining up with TRBD1. This CDR3 region has 16 residues. Germline-derived CDR1 and CDR2 are MNHNY and SVGAGI (reference sequence). The J segment lost 0 bases and the V segment lost 6 bases, leaving 8 bases of the junction unmatched. In DNA, the CDR3 is TGTGCCAGCAGACCCACAGGGGGCAAGGTGAACACTGAAGCTTTCTTT. This codes for CASRPTGGKVNTEAFF.

Comments on this clone: The sample holds other DNA sequences that translate to the same CDR3. The rearrangement joins TRBV12-3 or TRBV12-4 to TRBJ2-3; 7 bases are shared with TRBD1. Trimming cost V 6 bases and J 5 bases; bases outside gene matches: 5. This CDR3 contains 13 residues. Here the CDR3 reads CASSHRGRDTQYF. The CDR3 DNA sequence: TGTGCCAGCAGCCACAGGGGACGAGATACGCAGTATTTT.

The genes are TRBV7-6 and TRBJ2-2, with 9 bases that match TRBD1. V lost 5 bases, J lost 0 bases, and 7 bases stayed unmatched. Germline lookup yields CDR1 SGHVS and CDR2 FNYEAQ. The CDR3 has 17 residues. The CDR3 region is CASSPGQGITNTGELFF. The CDR3 DNA sequence: TGTGCCAGCAGCCCCGGACAGGGGATTACGAACACCGGGGAGCTGTTTTTT.

The chain combines TRBV20-1 with TRBJ1-2, with D perhaps matching TRBD1 (6 bases). V was clipped by 5 bases and J by 8 bases, with 12 bases between them. The CDR3 sequence is 11 residues long. The germline V gene has CDR1 DFQATT and CDR2 SNEGSKA (reference sequence). Here the CDR3 reads CSAPVGAGYTF. CDR3 DNA: TGCAGTGCTCCGGTGGGGGCGGGCTACACCTTC.

The rearrangement uses TRBV9 and TRBJ2-5, with 7 bases matching TRBD2. V was clipped by 4 bases and J by 5 bases; unmatched bases: 8. This CDR3 spans 14 amino acids. From germline, CDR1 is SGDLS and CDR2 YYNGEE. The CDR3 spells CASSSGRGYETQYF. The CDR3 coding sequence is TGTGCCAGCAGCAGTGGGCGGGGGTACGAGACCCAGTACTTC.

This clone was seen only a few times. The CDR3 nucleotides read TGTGCCAGCAGTTTATCGATGGGCACATATGGCTACACCTTC. Amino acid sequence: CASSLSMGTYGYTF. The chain recombines TRBV28 with TRBJ1-2; D is undetermined. The CDR3 covers 14 residues. V was shortened by 1 base and J by 5 bases, with 11 bases between the two germline ends. Germline lookup yields CDR1 MDHEN and CDR2 SYDVKM.

The chain joins TRBV3-1 (or the pseudogene TRBV3-2) to TRBJ1-2; TRBD1 agrees at 8 bases. This CDR3 is built from 14 residues. Germline V gene sequence: CDR1 LGHDT, CDR2 YNNKEL (reference sequence). V was pared by 4 bases and J by 8 bases, with 9 bases of the junction left unmatched. The CDR3 region has the DNA TGTGCCAGCAGCCCTAACGGACAGGGCTTAGGCTACACCTTC. Encoded protein: CASSPNGQGLGYTF.

V gene TRBV5-6 combines with J gene TRBJ2-1, with D tentatively TRBD1 (5 bases). Trimming pared 1 base from V and 1 base from J, leaving 6 bases between. There are 14 residues in the CDR3. The germline gives CDR1 SGHDT, CDR2 YYEEEE. CDR3 sequence (DNA): TGTGCCAGCAGCTTGCAGGGATCCTACAATGAGCAGTTCTTC. This sequence encodes CASSLQGSYNEQFF.

The chain is built from TRBV30 and TRBJ1-1; unclear D gene. V lost 0 bases, J lost 2 bases, and 7 bases lay in between. CDR1 is GTSNPN and CDR2 is SVGIG in the germline V gene (reference sequence). The CDR3 is 13 residues long. In DNA form, the CDR3 reads TGTGCCTGGAGTGTCCAAGCAAACACTGAAGCTTTCTTT. Translation: CAWSVQANTEAFF.

This sequence joins TRBV6-2 or TRBV6-3 and TRBJ1-6; TRBD1 matches at 8 bases. This CDR3 is built from 16 residues. The V gene's germline CDR1 is MNHEY and CDR2 SVGEGT. After removal of 5 bases from V and 5 bases from J, the junction contained 8 bases not matched to a gene. The CDR3 nucleotides are TGTGCCAGCAGTCGACCCACAGGGGGTAATAATTCACCCCTCCACTTT. Translation: CASSRPTGGNNSPLHF.